These 10 T cell receptor beta chains originate from one sample sequenced in a study of Ad26.COV2.S vaccination and SARS-CoV-2 variants. Method: immunoSEQ multiplex PCR; TCRdb's copy keeps in-frame clones and lacks some. This sample has about half a million clones, with roughly 87% found just once. The sample's treatment: over 15 received Ad26.COV2.S at low or high dose, single or two shots; 5 received placebo; per-sample allocation not given. Sampling took place 63 days after the first vaccine or placebo injection. The material was peripheral blood, obtained in a trial of Ad26.COV2.S vaccine versus placebo. The origin of the receptors is a person between 18 and 65 years old who received the Ad26.COV2.S COVID-19 vaccine or a placebo.

The chain uses TRBV9 and TRBJ2-7; 7 bases map to TRBD2. The CDR3 runs 16 residues. Germline CDR1 SGDLS, CDR2 YYNGEE. V lost 0 bases and J lost 3; bases outside the gene matches: 9. The CDR3 DNA follows: TGTGCCAGCAGCGTAGGAAGTCCTAGCGGCTTCTACGAGCAGTACTTC. Protein: CASSVGSPSGFYEQYF.

V and J are TRBV9 and TRBJ1-3; the D gene is possibly TRBD1 (5 bases). The ends were cut back, 0 bases at V and 4 bases at J, with 11 bases in the middle. The CDR3 is 15 amino acids. In germline, CDR1 is SGDLS, CDR2 YYNGEE. This CDR3 is CASSVGVTDGNTIYF. Written as DNA, the CDR3 is TGTGCCAGCAGCGTAGGGGTGACAGACGGAAACACCATATATTTT. Looking up the rest from reference TRBV9 and TRBJ1-3 gives the full variable domain: DSGVTQTPKHLITATGQRVTLRCSPRSGDLSVYWYQQSLDQGLQFLIQYYNGEERAKGNILERFSAQQFPDLHSELNLSSLELGDSALYFCASSVGVTDGNTIYFGEGSWLTVV.

The V and J genes are TRBV21-1 and TRBJ1-5; the table calls TRBD1, which could not be checked here. TRBV21-1 is an annotated pseudogene. The length of the CDR3 is 14 residues. The DNA of the CDR3 is TGTGCCAGAGACAGGGAAGGGGGCAATCAGCCCCAGCATTTT. Translation: CARDREGGNQPQHF.

V gene TRBV7-2 combines with J gene TRBJ2-3, with D perhaps matching TRBD1 (5 bases). The CDR3 is made up of 16 amino acids. Between the trimmed V and J ends, which lost 4 bases and 4 bases, there was a span of 18 bases. CDR1 and CDR2 (germline): SGHTA, FQGNSA. CDR3 sequence: CASSSGYGQGADTQYF. CDR3 in DNA: TGTGCCAGCAGCTCCGGCTATGGACAAGGCGCAGATACGCAGTATTTT. Full variable domain (remainder filled in from reference TRBV7-2 and TRBJ2-3): GAGVSQSPSNKVTEKGKDVELRCDPISGHTALYWYRQSLGQGLEFLIYFQGNSAPDKSGLPSDRFSAERTGGSVSTLTIQRTQQEDSAVYLCASSSGYGQGADTQYFGPGTRLTVL.

This clone was seen just once. A much larger clone lies one base from this, so it may be a read error. This rearrangement joins TRBV10-3 to TRBJ1-1; no clear D. The CDR3 covers 12 residues. V was cut by 4 bases and J by 0 bases, with 3 bases left in between. Germline V gene sequence: CDR1 ENHRY, CDR2 SYGVKD. Here the CDR3 reads CAISGLNTEAFF. The CDR3 nucleotides read TGTGCCATCAGTGGGCTGAACACTGAAGCTTTCTTT.

V usage is TRBV19 and J usage is TRBJ1-2; D call uncertain. The V gene lost 6 bases and the J gene lost 4 bases, with 15 bases spanning the gap. From germline, CDR1 is LNHDA and CDR2 SQIVND (reference sequence). This CDR3 has 14 residues. CDR3 DNA sequence: TGTGCCAGTAGAATAAACGACGTACCCTATGGCTACACCTTC. It is translated as CASRINDVPYGYTF.

The CDR3 DNA reads as TGTGCCAGCAGTTTAGATGGTGGACAGTTTCAGCCCCAGCATTTT. Its protein is CASSLDGGQFQPQHF. The rearrangement joins TRBV27 to TRBJ1-5; a possible D gene is TRBD1 (6 bases). Trimming cost V 2 bases and J 6 bases, with 14 bases left between them. The germline V gene has CDR1 MNHEY and CDR2 SMNVEV (reference sequence). The CDR3 extends over 15 amino acids.

The chain uses TRBV11-1 and TRBJ2-2; a possible D gene is TRBD2 (6 bases). Germline V gene data show CDR1 as SGHAT and CDR2 as FQDESV (reference sequence). The CDR3 totals 12 residues. Between the trimmed V and J ends, which lost 8 bases and 5 bases, there was a span of 9 bases. CDR3 sequence: CASPRETGELFF. The CDR3 DNA is TGTGCCAGCCCCCGGGAGACCGGGGAGCTGTTTTTT.

The CDR3 sequence is CATSRDRGSPLHF. The CDR3 region has the DNA TGTGCCACCAGCAGAGATCGGGGGTCACCCCTCCACTTT. This sequence joins TRBV15 and TRBJ1-6, with D possibly TRBD1 on 5 matching bases. This CDR3 spans 13 amino acids. Germline assignment: CDR1 LNHNV and CDR2 YYDKDF (reference sequence). Trimming took off 0 bases at V and 10 bases at J, with 7 bases between the two ends.

The chain employs TRBV7-9 and TRBJ2-5; 10 bases fit TRBD2. J gave up 3 bases and V 6 bases, and 7 bases lay outside the gene matches. Germline V gives CDR1 SEHNR, CDR2 FQNEAQ (reference sequence). This CDR3 region has 15 residues. The CDR3 loop reads CASSPGTSVKETQYF. CDR3 in DNA: TGTGCCAGCAGTCCCGGGACTAGCGTTAAAGAGACCCAGTACTTC.